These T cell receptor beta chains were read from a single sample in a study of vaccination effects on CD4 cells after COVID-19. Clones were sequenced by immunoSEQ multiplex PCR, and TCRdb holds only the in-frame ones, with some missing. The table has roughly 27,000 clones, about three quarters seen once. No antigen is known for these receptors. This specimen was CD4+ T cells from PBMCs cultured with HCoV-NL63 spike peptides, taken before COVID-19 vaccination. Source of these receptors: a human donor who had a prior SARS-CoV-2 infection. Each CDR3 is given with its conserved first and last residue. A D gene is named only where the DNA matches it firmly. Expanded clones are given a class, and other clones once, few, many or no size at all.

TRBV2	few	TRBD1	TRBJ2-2	TGTGCCAGCAGTTTCACAGGGGAAACCGGGGAGCTGTTTTTT	CASSFTGETGELFF
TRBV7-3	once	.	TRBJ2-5	TGTGCCAGCAGCTCCCGAGGCGGGGAGACCCAGTACTTC	CASSSRGGETQYF
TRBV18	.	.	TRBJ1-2	TGTGCCAGCTCACCACTCTCAGGGCATGGCTACACCTTC	CASSPLSGHGYTF
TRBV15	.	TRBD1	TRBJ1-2	TGTGCCACCAGCAGAGTTAGGACAGGGTATGGCTACACCTTC	CATSRVRTGYGYTF
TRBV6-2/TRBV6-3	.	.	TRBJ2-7	TGTGCCAGCAGTTACTCTCAGGCAGTAGTGTACGAGCAGTACTTC	CASSYSQAVVYEQYF
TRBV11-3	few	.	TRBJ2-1	TGTGCCAGCAGCTTAGGTACGGGCCTTACCGGGCAGTTCTTC	CASSLGTGLTGQFF
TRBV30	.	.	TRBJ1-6	TGTGCCTGGAAACAGGAAACATCGGAATATTCACCCCTCCACTTT	CAWKQETSEYSPLHF
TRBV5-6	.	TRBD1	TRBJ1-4	TGTGCCAGCAGCTCTGGGACAGGGGGCAATGAAAAACTGTTTTTT	CASSSGTGGNEKLFF
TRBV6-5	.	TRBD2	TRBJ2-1	TGTGCCAGCACTTCTGGACTAGCGGGGAATGAGCAGTTCTTC	CASTSGLAGNEQFF
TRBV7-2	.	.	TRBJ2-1	TGTGCCAGCAGCCTCGACTATACCACCTACAATGAGCAGTTCTTC	CASSLDYTTYNEQFF
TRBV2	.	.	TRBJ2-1	TGTGCCAGCAATTTACAGGAGTACAATGAGCAGTTCTTC	CASNLQEYNEQFF
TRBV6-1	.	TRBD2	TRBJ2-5	TGTGCCAGCAGTTTCTTCGGCGGGGGTGAAGAGACCCAGTACTTC	CASSFFGGGEETQYF
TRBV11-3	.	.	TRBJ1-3	TGTGCCAGCAGCTGGACAGTCTCTGGAAACACCATATATTTT	CASSWTVSGNTIYF
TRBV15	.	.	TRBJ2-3	TGTGCCACCAGCGACCGGGGGTCAGATACGCAGTATTTT	CATSDRGSDTQYF
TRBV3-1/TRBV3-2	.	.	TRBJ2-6	TGTGCCAGCAGCCCGACCAGGATTCCTGGGGCCAACGTCCTGACTTTC	CASSPTRIPGANVLTF
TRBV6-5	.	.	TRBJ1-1	TGTGCCAGCAACAAGAACACTGAAGCTTTCTTT	CASNKNTEAFF
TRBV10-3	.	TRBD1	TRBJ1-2	TGTGCCATCAGTGACCGGGACAGAAGTGGCTACACCTTC	CAISDRDRSGYTF
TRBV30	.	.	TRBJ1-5	TGTGCCTGGAGTGTACGGCGGAATCAGCCCCAGCATTTT	CAWSVRRNQPQHF
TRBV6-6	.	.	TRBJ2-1	TGTGCCAGCCACCCCGGGGGCTCCTACAATGAGCAGTTCTTC	CASHPGGSYNEQFF
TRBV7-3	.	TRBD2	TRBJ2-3	TGTGCCAGCAGCCCCCTCGCGGGAGCAGATACGCAGTATTTT	CASSPLAGADTQYF
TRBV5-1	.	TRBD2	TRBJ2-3	TGCGCCAGCGGACTAGCGGGGGATGTGGATACGCAGTATTTT	CASGLAGDVDTQYF
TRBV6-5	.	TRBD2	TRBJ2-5	TGTGCCAGCAGCCGCGCTTTTAGCGGGGGAGAGACCCAGTACTTC	CASSRAFSGGETQYF
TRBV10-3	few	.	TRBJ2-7	TGTGCCATCAGTGATCATGGCCTTTCAACCACCTACGAGCAGTACTTC	CAISDHGLSTTYEQYF
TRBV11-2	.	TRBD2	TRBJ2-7	TGTGCCAGCAGCCTCGGACTAGCGGGAGTTGGGGAGCAGTACTTC	CASSLGLAGVGEQYF
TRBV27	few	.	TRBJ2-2	TGTGCCAGCAGTTTAAATTCTCTAGGAGGGTACACCGGGGAGCTGTTTTTT	CASSLNSLGGYTGELFF
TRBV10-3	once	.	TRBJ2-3	TGTGCCATCAGTCCGTCCACAGATACGCAGTATTTT	CAISPSTDTQYF
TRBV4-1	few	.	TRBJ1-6	TGCGCCAGCAGCCCCTTTGTGTCGGTGAGCTCCTATAATTCACCCCTCCACTTT	CASSPFVSVSSYNSPLHF
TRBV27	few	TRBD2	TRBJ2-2	TGTGCCAGCAGTCTCCGGACTAGCGCCGACGGAGGACGCACCGGGGAGCTGTTTTTT	CASSLRTSADGGRTGELFF
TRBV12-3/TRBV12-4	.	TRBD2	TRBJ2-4	TGTGCCAGCAAACAGCGGGAGGGAAACATTCAGTACTTC	CASKQREGNIQYF
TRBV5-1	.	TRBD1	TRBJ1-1	TGCGCCAGCAGCTTGGGGGACAGGCCCCGTCGATTCAACACTGAAGCTTTCTTT	CASSLGDRPRRFNTEAFF
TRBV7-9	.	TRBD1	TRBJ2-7	TGTGCCAGCAGCTTATTAGACAGGGGGTTGAGGTACTTC	CASSLLDRGLRYF
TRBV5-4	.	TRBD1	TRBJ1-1	TGTGCCAGCAGCTTAAGGGACAGACAGGGCGGGGCTGAAGCTTTCTTT	CASSLRDRQGGAEAFF
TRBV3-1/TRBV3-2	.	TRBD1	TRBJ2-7	TGTGCCAGCAGCCCCCGAGAAAGGGGGCGAGGGGAGCAGTACTTC	CASSPRERGRGEQYF
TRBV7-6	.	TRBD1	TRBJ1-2	TGTGCCAGCAGTCTAGAGGCACCGGGACAGGGGGCAGTTGGCTACACCTTC	CASSLEAPGQGAVGYTF
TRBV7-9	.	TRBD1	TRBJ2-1	TGTGCCAGCACGGACGGGACAGGGTATCACAATGAGCAGTTCTTC	CASTDGTGYHNEQFF
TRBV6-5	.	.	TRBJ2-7	TGTGCCAGCAGGCAGGGCGGAGAGCAGTACTTC	CASRQGGEQYF
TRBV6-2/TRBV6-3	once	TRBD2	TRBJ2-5	TGTGCCAGCAGTTACCCCCAGCGGGAGAGGGGCGAGACCCAGTACTTC	CASSYPQRERGETQYF
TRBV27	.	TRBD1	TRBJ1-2	TGTGCCAGCAGTTTGGGACAGGGAGGCGGCTACACCTTC	CASSLGQGGGYTF
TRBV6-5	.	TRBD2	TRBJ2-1	TGTGCCAGCCAATTAGCGGGAGGCTACAATGAGCAGTTCTTC	CASQLAGGYNEQFF
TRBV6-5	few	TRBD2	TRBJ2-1	TGTGCCGGATCACTAGCGGGGAAAGATTACAATGAGCAGTTCTTC	CAGSLAGKDYNEQFF
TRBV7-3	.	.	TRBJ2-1	TGTGCCAGCAGCCCCAGAGGGGGGCACAATGAGCAGTTCTTC	CASSPRGGHNEQFF
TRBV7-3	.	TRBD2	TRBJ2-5	TGTGCCAGCAGCTTAAGGACTAGCGGGGGGGGCCGAGAGACCCAGTACTTC	CASSLRTSGGGRETQYF
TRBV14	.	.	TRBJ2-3	TGTGCCAGCAGCCAATTGGGACAAGACACAGATACGCAGTATTTT	CASSQLGQDTDTQYF
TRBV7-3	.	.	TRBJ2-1	TGTGCCAGCAGTACAGGGAGTGAGCAGTTCTTC	CASSTGSEQFF
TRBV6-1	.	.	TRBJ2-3	TGTGCCAGCAGTGAAGGGGGTTTTGGGGTCGGTACGCAGTATTTT	CASSEGGFGVGTQYF
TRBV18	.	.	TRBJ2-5	TGTGCCAGCTCACCACCGCGGAGGAGCGGGCAGGAGGAGACCCAGTACTTC	CASSPPRRSGQEETQYF
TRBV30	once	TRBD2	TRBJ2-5	TGTGCCTGGAGTGAGGGACTAGCGGAAGAGACCCAGTACTTC	CAWSEGLAEETQYF
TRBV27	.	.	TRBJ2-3	TGTGCCAGCAGTGGCGAGGGGTTGTCCCCCACAGATACGCAGTATTTT	CASSGEGLSPTDTQYF
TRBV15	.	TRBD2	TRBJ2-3	TGTGCCACCAGCATCCGAAGGACTAGCGGGGGGGCGGCAGATACGCAGTATTTT	CATSIRRTSGGAADTQYF
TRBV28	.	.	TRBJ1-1	TGTGCCAGCATGGGCTTCATGAACACTGAAGCTTTCTTT	CASMGFMNTEAFF